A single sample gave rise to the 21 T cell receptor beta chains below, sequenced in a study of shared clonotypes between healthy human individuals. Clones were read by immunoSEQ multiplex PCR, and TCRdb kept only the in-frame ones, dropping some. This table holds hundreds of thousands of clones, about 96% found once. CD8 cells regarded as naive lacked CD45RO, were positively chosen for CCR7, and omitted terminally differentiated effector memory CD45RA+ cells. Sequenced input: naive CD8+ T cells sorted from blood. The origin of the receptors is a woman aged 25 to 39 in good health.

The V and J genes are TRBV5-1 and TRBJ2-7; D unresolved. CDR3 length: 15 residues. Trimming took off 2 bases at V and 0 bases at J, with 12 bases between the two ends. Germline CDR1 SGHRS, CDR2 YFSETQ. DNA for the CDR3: TGCGCCAGCAGCTTTACGGTGGGCGGCTCCTACGAGCAGTACTTC. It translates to CASSFTVGGSYEQYF.

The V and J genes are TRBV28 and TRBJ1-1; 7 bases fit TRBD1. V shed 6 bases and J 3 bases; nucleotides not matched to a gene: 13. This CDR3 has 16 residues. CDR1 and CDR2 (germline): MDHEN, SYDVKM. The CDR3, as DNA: TGTGCCAGCAGATCCACAGGGGAGGGGTCGGACACTGAAGCTTTCTTT. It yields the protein CASRSTGEGSDTEAFF.

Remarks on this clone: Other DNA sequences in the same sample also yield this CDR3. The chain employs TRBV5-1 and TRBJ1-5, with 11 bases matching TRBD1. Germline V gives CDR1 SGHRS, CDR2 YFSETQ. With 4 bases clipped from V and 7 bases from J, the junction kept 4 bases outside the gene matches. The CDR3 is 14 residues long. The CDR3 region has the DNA TGCGCCAGCAGCCTGGGACAGGGGGACCAGCCCCAGCATTTT. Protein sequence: CASSLGQGDQPQHF.

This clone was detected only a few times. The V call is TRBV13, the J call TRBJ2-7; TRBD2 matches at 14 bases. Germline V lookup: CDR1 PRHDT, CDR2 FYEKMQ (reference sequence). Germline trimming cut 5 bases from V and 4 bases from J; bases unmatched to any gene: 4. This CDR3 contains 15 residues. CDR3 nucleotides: TGTGCCAGCAGCCACGGGACTAGCGGGAGTTACGAGCAGTACTTC. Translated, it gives CASSHGTSGSYEQYF.

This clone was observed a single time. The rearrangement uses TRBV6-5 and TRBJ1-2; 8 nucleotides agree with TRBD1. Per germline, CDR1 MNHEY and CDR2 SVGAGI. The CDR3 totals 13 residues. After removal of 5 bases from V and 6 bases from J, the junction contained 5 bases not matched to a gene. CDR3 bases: TGTGCCAGCAGTCTGACAGGGGCCCATGGCTACACCTTC. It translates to CASSLTGAHGYTF.

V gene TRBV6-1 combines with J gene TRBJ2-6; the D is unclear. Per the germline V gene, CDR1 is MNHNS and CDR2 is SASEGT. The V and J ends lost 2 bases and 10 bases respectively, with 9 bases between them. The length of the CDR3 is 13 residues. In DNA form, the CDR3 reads TGTGCCAGCAGTGAAAGCGACACTAACGTCCTGACTTTC. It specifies CASSESDTNVLTF.

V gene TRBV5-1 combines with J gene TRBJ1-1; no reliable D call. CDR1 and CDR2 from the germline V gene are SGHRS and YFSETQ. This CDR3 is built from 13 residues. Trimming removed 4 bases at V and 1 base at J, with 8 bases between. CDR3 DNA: TGCGCCAGCAGCAACCCACAGAACACTGAAGCTTTCTTT. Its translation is CASSNPQNTEAFF.

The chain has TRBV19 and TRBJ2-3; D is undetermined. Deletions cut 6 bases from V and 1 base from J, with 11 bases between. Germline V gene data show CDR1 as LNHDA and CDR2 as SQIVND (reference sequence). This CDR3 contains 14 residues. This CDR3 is CASRPGLRTDTQYF. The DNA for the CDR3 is TGTGCCAGTAGGCCTGGGCTTCGCACAGATACGCAGTATTTT.

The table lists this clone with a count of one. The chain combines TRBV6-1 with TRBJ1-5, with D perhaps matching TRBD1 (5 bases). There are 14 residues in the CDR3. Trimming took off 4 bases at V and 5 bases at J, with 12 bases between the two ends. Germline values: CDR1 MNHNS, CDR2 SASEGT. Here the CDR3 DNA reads TGTGCCAGCAGTGGGGTGGGGGGGGATCAGCCCCAGCATTTT. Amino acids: CASSGVGGDQPQHF.

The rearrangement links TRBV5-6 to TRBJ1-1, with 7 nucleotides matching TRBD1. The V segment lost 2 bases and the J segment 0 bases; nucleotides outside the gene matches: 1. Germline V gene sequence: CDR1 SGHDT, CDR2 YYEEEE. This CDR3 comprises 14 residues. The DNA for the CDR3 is TGTGCCAGCAGCTTAACAGGGGTGAACACTGAAGCTTTCTTT. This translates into CASSLTGVNTEAFF.

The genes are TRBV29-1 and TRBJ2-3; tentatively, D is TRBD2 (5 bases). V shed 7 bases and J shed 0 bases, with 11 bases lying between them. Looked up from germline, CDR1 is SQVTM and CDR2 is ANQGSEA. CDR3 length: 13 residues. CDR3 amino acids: CSARGESTDTQYF. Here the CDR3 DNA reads TGCAGCGCTCGGGGTGAAAGCACAGATACGCAGTATTTT.

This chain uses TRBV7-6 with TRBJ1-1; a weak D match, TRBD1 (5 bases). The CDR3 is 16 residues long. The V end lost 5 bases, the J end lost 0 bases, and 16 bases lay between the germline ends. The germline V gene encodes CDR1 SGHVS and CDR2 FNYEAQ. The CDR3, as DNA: TGTGCCAGCAGCAAGGAAATGGGGGGATTGAACACTGAAGCTTTCTTT. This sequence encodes CASSKEMGGLNTEAFF.

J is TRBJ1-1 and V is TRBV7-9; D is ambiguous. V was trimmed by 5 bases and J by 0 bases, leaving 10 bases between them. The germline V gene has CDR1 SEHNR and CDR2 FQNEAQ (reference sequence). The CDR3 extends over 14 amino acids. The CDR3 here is CASSPTPLNTEAFF. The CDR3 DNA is TGTGCCAGCAGCCCGACACCCCTGAACACTGAAGCTTTCTTT.

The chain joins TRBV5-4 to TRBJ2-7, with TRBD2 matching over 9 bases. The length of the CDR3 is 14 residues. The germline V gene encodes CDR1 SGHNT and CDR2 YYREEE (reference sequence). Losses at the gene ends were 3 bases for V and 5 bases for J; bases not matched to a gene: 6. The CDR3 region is CASSSREGLHEQYF. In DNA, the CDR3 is TGTGCCAGCAGCTCGCGGGAGGGTCTTCACGAGCAGTACTTC.

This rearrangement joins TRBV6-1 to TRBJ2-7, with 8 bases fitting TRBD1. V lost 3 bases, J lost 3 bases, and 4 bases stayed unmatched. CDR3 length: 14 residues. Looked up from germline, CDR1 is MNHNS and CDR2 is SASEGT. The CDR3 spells CASSDGTGLYEQYF. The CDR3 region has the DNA TGTGCCAGCAGTGACGGGACAGGTCTCTACGAGCAGTACTTC.

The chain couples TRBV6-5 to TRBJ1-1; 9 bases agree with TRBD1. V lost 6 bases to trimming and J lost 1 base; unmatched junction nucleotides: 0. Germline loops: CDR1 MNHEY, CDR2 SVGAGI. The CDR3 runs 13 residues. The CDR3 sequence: CASRTGGNTEAFF. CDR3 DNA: TGTGCCAGCAGGACAGGGGGGAACACTGAAGCTTTCTTT.

The CDR3 protein is CASSSPSAGYEQYF. For the CDR3, the DNA is TGTGCCAGCAGTTCCCCCTCTGCAGGCTACGAGCAGTACTTC. The J gene is TRBJ2-7, the V gene TRBV28; unclear D gene. The germline V gene has CDR1 MDHEN and CDR2 SYDVKM. This CDR3 is built from 14 residues. V was clipped by 4 bases and J by 3 bases, with 13 bases between them.

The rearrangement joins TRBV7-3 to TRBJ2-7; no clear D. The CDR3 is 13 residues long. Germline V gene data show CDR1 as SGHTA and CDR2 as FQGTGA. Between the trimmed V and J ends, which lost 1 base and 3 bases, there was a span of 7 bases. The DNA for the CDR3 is TGTGCCAGCAGCTTAAACCCAGACTACGAGCAGTACTTC. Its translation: CASSLNPDYEQYF.

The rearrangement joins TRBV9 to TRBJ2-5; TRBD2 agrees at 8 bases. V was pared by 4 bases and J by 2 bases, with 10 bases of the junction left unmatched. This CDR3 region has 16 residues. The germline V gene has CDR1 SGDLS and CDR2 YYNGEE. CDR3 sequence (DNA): TGTGCCAGCAGCCCGAGCGGGGGATATGGACAAGAGACCCAGTACTTC. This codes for CASSPSGGYGQETQYF.

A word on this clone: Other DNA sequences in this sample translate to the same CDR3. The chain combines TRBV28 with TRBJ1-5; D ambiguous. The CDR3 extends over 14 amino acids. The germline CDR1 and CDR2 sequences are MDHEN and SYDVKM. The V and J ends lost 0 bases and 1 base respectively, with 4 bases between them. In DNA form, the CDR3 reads TGTGCCAGCAGTTTATGGGGCAGCAATCAGCCCCAGCATTTT. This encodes CASSLWGSNQPQHF.

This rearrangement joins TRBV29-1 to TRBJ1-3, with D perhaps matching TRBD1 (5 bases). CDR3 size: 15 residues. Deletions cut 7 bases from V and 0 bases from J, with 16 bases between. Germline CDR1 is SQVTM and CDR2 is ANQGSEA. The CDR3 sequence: CSGMGVQDSGNTIYF. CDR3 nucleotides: TGCAGCGGAATGGGGGTACAGGACTCTGGAAACACCATATATTTT. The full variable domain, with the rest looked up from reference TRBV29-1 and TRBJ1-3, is SAVISQKPSRDICQRGTSLTIQCQVDSQVTMMFWYRQQPGQSLTLIATANQGSEATYESGFVIDKFPISRPNLTFSTLTVSNMSPEDSSIYLCSGMGVQDSGNTIYFGEGSWLTVV.